The following is a TCR beta chain sequence with its context. This sample is part of a study of T cell responses to AZD1222 COVID-19 vaccine. Profiling relied on immunoSEQ multiplex PCR, and the TCRdb table lists in-frame clones only, not all of them. This sample has 75,000 to 95,000 clones; around nine tenths occur once, and the top ten carry roughly 11%. Trimming left V 6 bases short and J 2 bases short, with 4 bases between. The CDR3 extends over 11 amino acids. Germline V gene data show CDR1 as SNHLY and CDR2 as FYNNEI. This TCR was sampled from an adult in good health. Source: peripheral blood, taken on day 0 of AZD1222 vaccination. The gene calls are TRBV2 and TRBJ2-5; D is unclear. CDR3 DNA sequence: TGTGCCAGCAGGCAGCAAGAGACCCAGTACTTC. It encodes CASRQQETQYF.